A selection of T cell receptor beta chains follows, all from one sample in a study of control samples from healthy donors and cancer patients. Clones were sequenced by immunoSEQ multiplex PCR, and TCRdb holds only the in-frame ones, with some missing. This sample has some 130,000 clones, with about 92% found just once. Material: blood. The receptors originated from a woman aged 50 to 60 in good health. CDR3s include the opening cysteine and the closing phenylalanine or tryptophan. The D gene is left open where the match is weak. Clone size appears in some rows only: once, few, many, or a class for an expanded clone.

TRBJ1-5	once	TRBV27	-	TGTGCCAGCAGATCTACAGGGTCTCAGCCCCAGCATTTT	CASRSTGSQPQHF
TRBJ1-4	-	TRBV7-9	TRBD1	TGTGCCAGCAGCCCTAGGACAGGGGATGAAAAACTGTTTTTT	CASSPRTGDEKLFF
TRBJ1-2	-	TRBV19	TRBD1	TGTGCCAGTAGTATAGGAACAGGGGATGGCTACACCTTC	CASSIGTGDGYTF
TRBJ1-4	-	TRBV5-1	TRBD1	TGCGCCAGCAGCACCGGGACAGGAGTTGAAAAACTGTTTTTT	CASSTGTGVEKLFF
TRBJ2-7	-	TRBV5-4	-	TGTGCCAGCAGCGTAGACAGGTACGAGCAGTACTTC	CASSVDRYEQYF
TRBJ1-1	-	TRBV7-8	TRBD1	TGTGCCAGCAGCTTGGAGGGGGCGGGGAACACTGAAGCTTTCTTT	CASSLEGAGNTEAFF
TRBJ2-7	-	TRBV11-2	-	TGTGCCAGCAGCCCCGCCTCGAGCTCCTACGAGCAGTACTTC	CASSPASSSYEQYF
TRBJ2-2	-	TRBV5-1	TRBD2	TGCGCCAGCAGCTCGTATGACGGGGGGGCGTTTAACACCGGGGAGCTGTTTTTT	CASSSYDGGAFNTGELFF
TRBJ1-2	-	TRBV28	TRBD1	TGTGCCAGCAGTACAACAGGGGTAGGGTATGGCTACACCTTC	CASSTTGVGYGYTF
TRBJ2-7	-	TRBV6-2/TRBV6-3	-	TGTGCCAGCAGTTACGGCAGAGGGGGCTACGAGCAGTACTTC	CASSYGRGGYEQYF
TRBJ2-7	-	TRBV28	-	TGTGCCAGCAGTTTATCTTCTGGCAGTTACGAGCAGTACTTC	CASSLSSGSYEQYF
TRBJ1-6	-	TRBV25-1	-	TGTGCCAGCTTTCGCCTAACTGGCTCACCCCTCCACTTT	CASFRLTGSPLHF
TRBJ2-5	-	TRBV3-1/TRBV3-2	-	TGTGCCAGCAGCCCTTCATGGTTCCTAGAGACCCAGTACTTC	CASSPSWFLETQYF
TRBJ1-1	-	TRBV28	TRBD1	TGTGCCAGCAGTTTACCAGGGGGCGCGGTTATTGAAGCTTTCTTT	CASSLPGGAVIEAFF
TRBJ1-4	once	TRBV18	-	TGTGCCAGCTCACCTTCTAATGAAAAACTGTTTTTT	CASSPSNEKLFF
TRBJ2-5	-	TRBV3-1/TRBV3-2	-	TGTGCCAGCAGCACACCGGGACGGCAAGAGACCCAGTACTTC	CASSTPGRQETQYF
TRBJ1-2	-	TRBV6-1	-	TGTGCCAGCAGTGACCGGGAGGGAGGGGGCTATGGCTACACCTTC	CASSDREGGGYGYTF
TRBJ2-7	-	TRBV7-8	-	TGTGCCAGCAGCTTATCCAGGAAAACCTACGAGCAGTACTTC	CASSLSRKTYEQYF
TRBJ1-1	once	TRBV18	-	TGTGCCAGCTCACCGTCCGGTGCGGGTACTGAAGCTTTCTTT	CASSPSGAGTEAFF
TRBJ2-7	-	TRBV5-1	-	TGCGTCAGCAGCGCGGACGGCACCTACGAGCAGTACTTC	CVSSADGTYEQYF
TRBJ2-1	-	TRBV30	TRBD2	TGTGCCTGGAAGGGAGCGGGGGCCCACAATGAGCAGTTCTTC	CAWKGAGAHNEQFF
TRBJ2-3	-	TRBV6-4	TRBD2	TGTGCCAGCAGTGACAGGCCCGGACTAGCGGGCCCAACAGATACGCAGTATTTT	CASSDRPGLAGPTDTQYF
TRBJ1-3	-	TRBV6-5	TRBD1	TGTGCCAGCCTCGCAGGGGGCTCTGGAAACACCATATATTTT	CASLAGGSGNTIYF
TRBJ2-7	-	TRBV14	-	TGTGCCAGCAGTGCAACTACCTCCTACGAGCAGTACTTC	CASSATTSYEQYF
TRBJ1-2	-	TRBV5-1	TRBD1	TGCGCCAGCAGCTGGGGACAGCCTAACTATGGCTACACCTTC	CASSWGQPNYGYTF
TRBJ1-4	once	TRBV21-1	-	TGTGCCAGCAGCACCACAAAGGGGGGAACTAATGAAAAACTGTTTTTT	CASSTTKGGTNEKLFF
TRBJ1-2	-	TRBV3-1/TRBV3-2	-	TGTGCCAGCAGCCATACCGATTATTCCGGGGGCTACACCTTC	CASSHTDYSGGYTF
TRBJ1-2	-	TRBV7-8	-	TGTGCCAGCAGCTTAGACAGGGTTGGCTACACCTTC	CASSLDRVGYTF
TRBJ2-3	-	TRBV29-1	-	TGCAGCGTTGAGCCCCGGGACGGAAGCACAGATACGCAGTATTTT	CSVEPRDGSTDTQYF
TRBJ2-1	once	TRBV7-8	-	TGTGCCAGCAGCTTAGCTAGGGGCACAGATAAATACAATGAGCAGTTCTTC	CASSLARGTDKYNEQFF
TRBJ1-1	few	TRBV7-9	-	TGTGCCAGCAGCACAGTCCAGATGAACACTGAAGCTTTCTTT	CASSTVQMNTEAFF
TRBJ1-5	few	TRBV27	-	TGTGCCAGCGCCTCTCGGGTCAGCAATCAGCCCCAGCATTTT	CASASRVSNQPQHF
TRBJ1-2	-	TRBV19	-	TGTGCCAGTAGTCAGACACCTAACGGCTACACCTTC	CASSQTPNGYTF
TRBJ1-6	few	TRBV5-1	-	TGCGCCAGCAGCGGGAGGGAGGAAGGGTCACCCCTCCACTTT	CASSGREEGSPLHF
TRBJ1-6	-	TRBV9	TRBD1	TGTGCCAGCAGCGATGCCGGGACAGATTTTAATTCACCCCTCCACTTT	CASSDAGTDFNSPLHF
TRBJ2-1	-	TRBV3-1/TRBV3-2	-	TGTGCCAGCAGCACCCAAGGGAGCCCCGGTGAGCAGTTCTTC	CASSTQGSPGEQFF
TRBJ1-4	-	TRBV7-8	-	TGTGCCAGCAGCTTAGATGGGATTACTAATGAAAAACTGTTTTTT	CASSLDGITNEKLFF
TRBJ2-3	-	TRBV7-2	TRBD2	TGTGCCAGCAGCTTAGTTTTCGGTAGCGGGGGGGCCTACACGCAGTATTTT	CASSLVFGSGGAYTQYF
TRBJ2-1	-	TRBV27	TRBD1	TGTGCCAGCAGGAACCCTGACAGGGGGCTAATCAATGAGCAGTTCTTC	CASRNPDRGLINEQFF
TRBJ2-1	-	TRBV12-3/TRBV12-4	-	TGTGCCAGCAGTATCAGGGAGAATGAGCAGTTCTTC	CASSIRENEQFF
TRBJ2-3	-	TRBV3-1/TRBV3-2	TRBD2	TGTGCCAGCAGCCAGTGGCGGGAGGGGTCAGATACGCAGTATTTT	CASSQWREGSDTQYF
TRBJ1-5	once	TRBV28	TRBD1	TGTGCCAGCAGTACGGGACAGGGAGTTTATCAGCCCCAGCATTTT	CASSTGQGVYQPQHF
TRBJ1-5	-	TRBV3-1/TRBV3-2	TRBD1	TGTGCCAGCAGCCAAGATGTTCCTTTTACAGGGGGCCAGCCCCAGCATTTT	CASSQDVPFTGGQPQHF
TRBJ1-5	-	TRBV2	-	TGTGCCAGCAGTGTGGAGAGGACACCTGATCAGCCCCAGCATTTT	CASSVERTPDQPQHF
TRBJ1-1	-	TRBV7-2	-	TGTGCCAGCAGCCCAACGGGGGTCCAAGCTTTCTTT	CASSPTGVQAFF
TRBJ1-6	-	TRBV4-1	-	TGCGCCAGCAGCCAAGCGGTTTATAATTCACCCCTCCACTTT	CASSQAVYNSPLHF
TRBJ2-1	once	TRBV7-9	TRBD1	TGTGCCAGCAGCTCATCCGGGACAGGGTCGAATGAGCAGTTCTTC	CASSSSGTGSNEQFF
TRBJ1-4	-	TRBV2	TRBD1	TGTGCCGGACAGGGGGGAGTTATCGGAGACGAAAAACTGTTTTTT	CAGQGGVIGDEKLFF